The present entry profiles one T cell receptor beta chain with its context. Its target is not known. These data are taken from a study of blood T cells in healthy people across ages. The study's findings and limits: Greater diversity and more naive CD4+ cells were seen in long-lived donors than in aged donors.

Germline CDR1 LNHNV, CDR2 YYDKDF (reference sequence). The CDR3 has 15 amino acids. Trimming at V came to 1 base and at J to 5 bases, leaving 5 bases not matched to a gene. With a J-beta primer mix and a sample-barcoded 5' primer, a second PCR ran about 6 to 11 cycles. Every cDNA molecule bore a tag from a template-switch adaptor containing 12 random nucleotides. One entry per CDR3 protein, called by TCRdb with MiXCR from the 5' RACE reads. The profile shows over 1,500,000 distinct CDR3 sequences, around half of them singletons. The sample providers were healthy Caucasian people from Russia, aged about 6 to 90.

The specimen sequenced was blood. This clonotype was sampled from a woman aged 40 to 50 in good health. The chain couples TRBV15 to TRBJ2-3; TRBD1 aligns across 8 bases. CDR3: CATSRAQGALDTQYF. The CDR3 DNA sequence: TGTGCCACCAGCAGAGCTCAGGGGGCGTTAGATACGCAGTATTTT.